Below, 9 T cell receptor beta chains from the same sample are listed, as sequenced in a study of blood T cell repertoires in COVID-19. Libraries were prepared by immunoSEQ multiplex PCR; TCRdb keeps only in-frame clonotypes and omits some of them. Of approximately 300,000 clones listed, around 86% were seen once; the top ten hold around 4.8%. Sequenced sample: PBMCs or T cells enriched from blood (not recorded which). Source of these receptors: a man in his 60s who had recovered from COVID-19.

This chain uses TRBV5-1 with TRBJ2-2, with no clear D. Germline V gene sequence: CDR1 SGHRS, CDR2 YFSETQ. V was trimmed by 0 bases and J by 2 bases, leaving 5 bases between them. There are 14 residues in the CDR3. For the CDR3, the DNA is TGCGCCAGCAGCTTGGTTACAAACACCGGGGAGCTGTTTTTT. Protein product: CASSLVTNTGELFF.

J is TRBJ1-6 and V is TRBV3-1 (or the pseudogene TRBV3-2), with D tentatively TRBD1 (5 bases). V shed 1 base and J shed 6 bases, with 7 bases lying between them. Per germline, CDR1 LGHDT and CDR2 YNNKEL (reference sequence). The CDR3 covers 14 residues. This chain's CDR3 is CASSQAGGNSPLHF. CDR3 sequence (DNA): TGTGCCAGCAGCCAAGCCGGGGGTAATTCACCCCTCCACTTT.

The V gene is TRBV2, the J gene TRBJ2-1, with 10 bases aligning to TRBD2. After removal of 3 bases from V and 5 bases from J, the junction contained 4 bases not matched to a gene. Germline assignment: CDR1 SNHLY and CDR2 FYNNEI. The CDR3 loop spans 15 amino acids. CDR3 region: CASSEEREGHNEQFF. The CDR3 DNA reads TGTGCCAGCAGTGAGGAGCGGGAGGGCCACAATGAGCAGTTCTTC.

J is TRBJ2-7 and V is TRBV27; D perhaps matches TRBD2 (6 bases). Germline V gene data show CDR1 as MNHEY and CDR2 as SMNVEV (reference sequence). The CDR3 has 15 amino acids. V was trimmed by 4 bases and J by 2 bases, leaving 15 bases between them. The CDR3 spells CASSWGLDRTYEQYF. In DNA, the CDR3 is TGTGCCAGCAGTTGGGGACTGGACCGCACCTACGAGCAGTACTTC.

The V gene is TRBV5-6, the J gene TRBJ2-7, with 9 bases identical to TRBD2. V dropped 4 bases and J dropped 2; count of bases not matched to a gene: 4. The CDR3 consists of 14 residues. Germline V gene sequence: CDR1 SGHDT, CDR2 YYEEEE. The CDR3 coding sequence is TGTGCCAGCAGCCTGCGGGAGGGGGCCTACGAGCAGTACTTC. This translates into CASSLREGAYEQYF.

The chain couples TRBV5-1 to TRBJ2-1, with D possibly being TRBD2 (5 bases). The CDR3 is made up of 13 amino acids. Trimming shortened V by 4 bases and J by 4 bases, and 9 bases separated the two germline ends. Germline V gene lookup returns CDR1 SGHRS and CDR2 YFSETQ. CDR3 bases: TGCGCCAGCAGCCCACGGACTTACAATGAGCAGTTCTTC. Amino acid sequence: CASSPRTYNEQFF.

The chain links TRBV19 to TRBJ2-1; 9 nucleotides align to TRBD1. The length of the CDR3 is 16 residues. The V gene end was trimmed by 5 bases and the J gene end by 3 bases; junction bases not matched to a gene: 8. Germline V gives CDR1 LNHDA, CDR2 SQIVND (reference sequence). The CDR3 DNA is TGTGCCAGTAGTTCAGCCGGGACAGGGAACTACAATGAGCAGTTCTTC. It yields the protein CASSSAGTGNYNEQFF.

In DNA, the CDR3 is TGTGCCAGCAGCTCCCCCGGGACTAGCGGGAGATACGAGCAGTACTTC. Protein: CASSSPGTSGRYEQYF. The chain carries TRBV11-2 and TRBJ2-7; 14 nucleotides align to TRBD2. Germline lookup yields CDR1 SGHAT and CDR2 FQNNGV. The CDR3 is made up of 16 amino acids. The junction had 6 bases not matched to a gene; V was cut back by 4 bases and J by 4 bases.

The chain carries TRBV5-4 and TRBJ2-2; 7 nucleotides match TRBD2. The CDR3 sequence is 14 residues long. J gave up 6 bases and V 3 bases, and 5 bases lay outside the gene matches. Looked up from germline, CDR1 is SGHNT and CDR2 is YYREEE (reference sequence). CDR3 coding DNA: TGTGCCAGCAGCTCCGGACTAGAGTCCGGGGAGCTGTTTTTT. It is translated as CASSSGLESGELFF.